These 26 T cell receptor beta chains came from one sample sequenced in a study of T cells after yellow fever vaccination. In TCRdb, the 5' RACE reads were re-called with MiXCR into one record per CDR3 protein. Among 110,000 or so distinct CDR3 sequences listed, 7.2% were seen once. The source was CD4+ T cells sorted from PBMCs, collected about 49 days after the first yellow fever vaccination. The receptors come from a man aged 18 to 30 who received the YFV17D yellow fever vaccine.

This clonotype was observed many times. This chain's CDR3 is CASSPRAGPHEQYF. The CDR3, as DNA: TGTGCCAGCAGCCCACGGGCCGGACCCCACGAGCAGTACTTC. The chain combines TRBV7-8 with TRBJ2-7, with D uncertain. Germline CDR1 and CDR2: SGHVS and FQNEAQ. CDR3 size: 14 residues. V was pared by 5 bases and J by 5 bases, with 16 bases between.

Note on this clonotype: This sequence may be a read error, since a much larger clone differs from it by one base. The chain uses TRBV20-1 and TRBJ2-3; 8 bases align to TRBD1. The CDR3 has 13 residues. With 2 bases clipped from V and 5 bases from J, the junction kept 3 bases outside the gene matches. The germline gives CDR1 DFQATT, CDR2 SNEGSKA (reference sequence). The CDR3 DNA follows: TGCAGTGCTAGACGACAGGGGATAGATACGCAGTATTTT. This encodes CSARRQGIDTQYF.

This clonotype was observed at least ten times. Written as DNA, the CDR3 is TGTGCCAGCAGCTTCCAGGGTAACACTGAAGCTTTCTTT. This encodes CASSFQGNTEAFF. V usage is TRBV7-2 and J usage is TRBJ1-1; D might be TRBD1 (5 bases). Germline V gene sequence: CDR1 SGHTA, CDR2 FQGNSA. The CDR3 length is 13 residues. The V end was cut by 3 bases, the J end by 2 bases, with 7 bases between.

Ten or more counts support this clonotype. This chain uses TRBV5-1 with TRBJ1-2; D call uncertain. The CDR3 runs to 15 residues. CDR1 is SGHRS and CDR2 is YFSETQ in the germline V gene. V shed 0 bases and J shed 0 bases, with 9 bases lying between them. CDR3 region: CASSLAPDTNYGYTF. Here the CDR3 DNA reads TGCGCCAGCAGCTTGGCCCCAGATACTAACTATGGCTACACCTTC.

A few counts support this clonotype. The chain recombines TRBV18 with TRBJ2-6; 8 nucleotides match TRBD2. Germline CDR1 KGHSH, CDR2 LQKENI. The J segment lost 0 bases and the V segment lost 1 base, leaving 5 bases of the junction unmatched. The CDR3 has 18 residues. DNA for the CDR3: TGTGCCAGCTCACCACTAGCGGGGCCTAGCTCTGGGGCCAACGTCCTGACTTTC. Its translation: CASSPLAGPSSGANVLTF. Using reference TRBV18 and TRBJ2-6 for the parts outside the CDR3, the full variable domain is NAGVMQNPRHLVRRRGQEARLRCSPMKGHSHVYWYRQLPEEGLKFMVYLQKENIIDESGMPKERFSAEFPKEGPSILRIQQVVRGDSAAYFCASSPLAGPSSGANVLTFGAGSRLTVL.

This chain uses TRBV6-1 with TRBJ2-2, with a weak D call TRBD2 (5 bases). V was pared by 3 bases and J by 5 bases, with 10 bases between. The CDR3 totals 14 residues. From germline, CDR1 is MNHNS and CDR2 SASEGT. CDR3 residues: CASSDSGMTGELFF. The CDR3 DNA sequence: TGTGCCAGCAGTGATTCCGGGATGACCGGGGAGCTGTTTTTT.

This clonotype showed up just a few times. The chain links TRBV7-2 to TRBJ2-5; 8 nucleotides agree with TRBD2. The CDR3 is 16 amino acids. The J segment lost 5 bases and the V segment lost 5 bases, leaving 13 bases of the junction unmatched. Per the germline V gene, CDR1 is SGHTA and CDR2 is FQGNSA. As DNA, the CDR3 is TGTGCCAGCAGCCCCTGGGACTCCGGGGGGGCGGAGACCCAGTACTTC. Amino acids: CASSPWDSGGAETQYF.

This clonotype was seen ten or more times. The genes are TRBV5-1 and TRBJ2-6, with D maybe TRBD2 (5 bases). From germline, CDR1 is SGHRS and CDR2 YFSETQ. This CDR3 spans 15 amino acids. V dropped 2 bases and J dropped 0 bases, with 6 bases sitting between them. CDR3 sequence reads: CASSFLASGANVLTF. DNA of the CDR3: TGCGCCAGCAGCTTTCTAGCCTCTGGGGCCAACGTCCTGACTTTC.

This clonotype appeared a single time. This may be a read error: a much more frequent sequence differs by one nucleotide. This chain connects TRBV18 to TRBJ2-5, with D perhaps TRBD2 (5 bases). The germline V gene has CDR1 KGHSH and CDR2 LQKENI. The CDR3 spans 13 residues. CDR3 residues: CTSSRGVEETQYF. DNA of the CDR3: TGTACCAGCTCCCGGGGAGTTGAAGAGACCCAGTACTTC.

This clonotype was detected ten times or more. The chain couples TRBV12-3 or TRBV12-4 to TRBJ2-4; D possibly corresponds to TRBD1 (5 bases). The length of the CDR3 is 15 residues. V lost 2 bases to trimming and J lost 6 bases, with 14 bases between them. The CDR3 coding sequence is TGTGCCAGCAGTTTAATTAGTGGACACCGAAACATTCAGTACTTC. Its translation: CASSLISGHRNIQYF.

This clonotype was seen at least ten times. V is TRBV4-2 and J is TRBJ1-2; 7 bases fit TRBD1. CDR3 length: 16 amino acids. Germline CDR1 LGHNA, CDR2 YNFKEQ. V shed 2 bases and J 4 bases; nucleotides not matched to a gene: 10. CDR3 bases: TGTGCCAGCAGCCAATATAAGGGGGCAGATAGCTATGGCTACACCTTC. This sequence encodes CASSQYKGADSYGYTF.

This clonotype has at least ten counts. The chain joins TRBV4-1 to TRBJ1-5; D not certain. The ends were cut back, 1 base at V and 0 bases at J, with 7 bases in the middle. Per the germline V gene, CDR1 is MGHRA and CDR2 is YSYEKL. This CDR3 has 15 amino acids. Written as DNA, the CDR3 is TGCGCCAGCAGCCAAGTAGTCAGTAGCAATCAGCCCCAGCATTTT. The encoded protein is CASSQVVSSNQPQHF.

This clonotype was found many times. The chain joins TRBV19 to TRBJ2-3, with a weak D call TRBD2 (5 bases). Trimming removed 3 bases at V and 2 bases at J, with 9 bases between. Germline CDR1 LNHDA, CDR2 SQIVND (reference sequence). The CDR3 runs to 14 residues. The CDR3 spells CASSIQRPTDTQYF. CDR3 sequence (DNA): TGTGCCAGTAGTATCCAGCGGCCCACAGATACGCAGTATTTT.

Regarding this clonotype: A much larger clone lies a single base off, so this may be a read error. The chain couples TRBV5-6 to TRBJ1-1; the D is unclear. CDR1 is SGHDT and CDR2 is YYEEEE in the germline V gene. V was cut by 6 bases and J by 5 bases, with 17 bases left in between. The CDR3 covers 14 residues. The CDR3 DNA reads TGTGCCAGCACCTTACTCCGGGGAGAGACTGAAGCTTTCTTT. It is translated as CASTLLRGETEAFF.

This clonotype was observed many times. V is TRBV11-2 and J is TRBJ2-2; TRBD1 is a possible D gene (5 bases). The CDR3 covers 18 residues. Germline V lookup: CDR1 SGHAT, CDR2 FQNNGV. V lost 1 base and J lost 4, with 19 bases in between. The CDR3 bases are TGTGCCAGCAGCTTAGGGAATCAGGGTTCCGCGGTCACCGGGGAGCTGTTTTTT. This sequence encodes CASSLGNQGSAVTGELFF.

The sample holds many counts of this clonotype. In DNA, the CDR3 is TGTGCCAGCAGCTTAGCTCCTAGCGGGGGACAAGAGACCCAGTACTTC. This codes for CASSLAPSGGQETQYF. V gene TRBV7-6 combines with J gene TRBJ2-5; the match to TRBD2 covers 10 bases. CDR1 SGHVS and CDR2 FNYEAQ come from the germline V gene. The junction had 3 bases not matched to a gene; V was cut back by 0 bases and J by 2 bases. The length of the CDR3 is 16 residues.

This clonotype occurred many times. The J gene is TRBJ2-2, the V gene TRBV12-3 or TRBV12-4, with D perhaps TRBD1 (6 bases). The CDR3 has 15 residues. Between the trimmed V and J ends, which lost 6 bases and 6 bases, there was a span of 17 bases. The CDR3 region is CASSPRGSGAGELFF. In nucleotides, the CDR3 is TGTGCCAGCAGCCCAAGGGGATCAGGGGCCGGGGAGCTGTTTTTT.

The table lists this clonotype with many counts. The chain uses TRBV5-1 and TRBJ2-1; 9 nucleotides line up with TRBD2. Germline CDR1 reads SGHRS; CDR2 reads YFSETQ. The CDR3 totals 17 residues. V gave up 0 bases and J gave up 0 bases; unmatched junction bases: 4. The CDR3 spells CASSLAAGGSSYNEQFF. The CDR3 region has the DNA TGCGCCAGCAGCTTGGCCGCGGGGGGGAGCTCCTACAATGAGCAGTTCTTC. The variable domain in full, with the rest retrieved from reference TRBV5-1 and TRBJ2-1, is KAGVTQTPRYLIKTRGQQVTLSCSPISGHRSVSWYQQTPGQGLQFLFEYFSETQRNKGNFPGRFSGRQFSNSRSEMNVSTLELGDSALYLCASSLAAGGSSYNEQFFGPGTRLTVL.

This clonotype was observed many times. The chain uses TRBV7-8 and TRBJ2-2, with TRBD1 matching 11 bases. V was pared by 7 bases and J by 4 bases, with 11 bases of the junction left unmatched. CDR3 length equals 17 residues. CDR1 SGHVS and CDR2 FQNEAQ come from the germline V gene. CDR3 region: CASTMISGTGGTGELFF. CDR3 nucleotide sequence: TGTGCCAGCACTATGATCTCCGGGACAGGGGGCACCGGGGAGCTGTTTTTT. Looking up the rest from reference TRBV7-8 and TRBJ2-2 gives the full variable domain: GAGVSQSPRYKVAKRGQDVALRCDPISGHVSLFWYQQALGQGPEFLTYFQNEAQLDKSGLPSDRFFAERPEGSVSTLKIQRTQQEDSAVYLCASTMISGTGGTGELFFGEGSRLTVL.

The table lists this clonotype with many counts. The rearrangement joins TRBV12-3 or TRBV12-4 to TRBJ2-3; tentative D call: TRBD1 (7 bases). V gave up 2 bases and J gave up 5 bases, with 14 bases separating them. This CDR3 region has 15 residues. Here the CDR3 reads CASSLMQGGVDTQYF. The CDR3 DNA is TGTGCCAGCAGTTTAATGCAGGGGGGCGTAGATACGCAGTATTTT.

Many counts were recorded for this clonotype. The CDR3 sequence is CASSELGGAPGEQYV. In DNA, the CDR3 is TGTGCCAGCAGTGAATTAGGGGGGGCACCGGGGGAGCAGTACGTC. The chain joins TRBV25-1 to TRBJ2-7; possibly TRBD2 for D (7 bases). Trimming left V 1 base short and J 7 bases short, with 17 bases between. Germline V gene sequence: CDR1 MGHDK, CDR2 SYGVNS. The CDR3 is 15 residues long.

This clonotype was seen many times. The chain combines TRBV20-1 with TRBJ1-1; the D gene is possibly TRBD1 (6 bases). The CDR3 loop spans 16 amino acids. Germline V lookup: CDR1 DFQATT, CDR2 SNEGSKA (reference sequence). V lost 6 bases, J lost 3 bases, and 23 bases lay in between. In nucleotides, the CDR3 is TGCAGTGCCCCCCAGGGGACCGGGGGGCACGACACTGAAGCTTTCTTT. Protein sequence: CSAPQGTGGHDTEAFF.

Many counts were recorded for this clonotype. The chain employs TRBV7-3 and TRBJ2-7, with D maybe TRBD1 (5 bases). The CDR3 contains 13 residues. Germline V gives CDR1 SGHTA, CDR2 FQGTGA. Trimming took 5 bases from V and 3 from J, leaving 11 bases between them. CDR3 coding DNA: TGTGCCAGCAGCATAAGTAGGGGCTACGAGCAGTACGTC. This gives the protein CASSISRGYEQYV.

This clonotype has a count of ten or more. The V gene is TRBV10-3, the J gene TRBJ2-5; D possibly corresponds to TRBD2 (5 bases). Trimming took 11 bases from V and 5 from J, leaving 12 bases between them. Germline V gene data show CDR1 as ENHRY and CDR2 as SYGVKD. CDR3 size: 11 residues. CDR3 loop: CAVGAKETQYF. CDR3 nucleotide sequence: TGTGCCGTGGGAGCTAAGGAGACCCAGTACTTC.

This clonotype has a count of ten or more. The rearrangement uses TRBV6-5 and TRBJ1-1, with D perhaps TRBD1 (5 bases). Per the germline V gene, CDR1 is MNHEY and CDR2 is SVGAGI. V was pared by 2 bases and J by 5 bases, with 15 bases between. The CDR3 runs 15 residues. CDR3 in amino acids: CASSYQGGWGTEAFF. The CDR3 DNA reads TGTGCCAGCAGTTACCAAGGCGGATGGGGGACTGAAGCTTTCTTT.

This clonotype was observed many times. V gene TRBV7-9 combines with J gene TRBJ2-1, with TRBD2 identical over 8 bases. V was pared by 6 bases and J by 9 bases, with 4 bases of the junction left unmatched. The CDR3 extends over 12 amino acids. The germline V gene has CDR1 SEHNR and CDR2 FQNEAQ (reference sequence). The CDR3 sequence is CASSLTSGEQFF. CDR3 nucleotide sequence: TGTGCCAGCAGTCTTACTAGCGGTGAGCAGTTCTTC.